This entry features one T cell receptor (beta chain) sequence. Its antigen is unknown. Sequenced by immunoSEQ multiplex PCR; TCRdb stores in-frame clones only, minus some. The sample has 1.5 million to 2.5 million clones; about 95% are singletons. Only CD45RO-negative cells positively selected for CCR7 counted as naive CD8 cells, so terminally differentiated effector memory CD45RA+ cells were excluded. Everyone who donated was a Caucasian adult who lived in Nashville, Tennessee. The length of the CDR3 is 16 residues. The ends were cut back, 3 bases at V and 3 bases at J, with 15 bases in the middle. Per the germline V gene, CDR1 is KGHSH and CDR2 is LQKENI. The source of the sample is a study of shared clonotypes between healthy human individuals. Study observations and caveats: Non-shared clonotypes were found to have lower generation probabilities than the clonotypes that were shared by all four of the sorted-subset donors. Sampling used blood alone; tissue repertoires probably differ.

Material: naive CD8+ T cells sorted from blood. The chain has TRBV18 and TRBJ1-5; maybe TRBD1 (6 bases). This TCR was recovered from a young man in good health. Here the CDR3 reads CASSPLAWDTNQPQHF. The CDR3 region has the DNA TGTGCCAGCTCACCTCTCGCTTGGGACACCAATCAGCCCCAGCATTTT.